This T cell receptor beta chain stems from a study of blood T cells in healthy people across ages. In this sample, this clonotype turned up many times. Antigen specificity is unknown. Study-wide results and caveats: Lack of knowledge of donor CMV status possibly confounded expanded clonotype changes.

It was with a sample-barcoded 5' primer and a J-beta primer mix that a second PCR of about 7 to 12 cycles was run. The authors tagged each cDNA molecule using a template-switch adaptor with 12 random nucleotides. TCRdb processed the 5' RACE reads anew with MiXCR; each CDR3 protein has one entry. The table shows around 900,000 distinct CDR3 sequences, with less than 35% occurring only once. Looked up from germline, CDR1 is KGHSH and CDR2 is LQKENI. The CDR3 extends over 13 amino acids. V was cut by 8 bases and J by 1 base, with 10 bases left in between. The V call is TRBV18, the J call TRBJ2-3; D is perhaps TRBD2 (6 bases). This receptor was obtained from a woman older than 75 in good health. The sequenced material came from blood. CDR3 DNA sequence: TGTGCCAGCAGCCAGCGGGGCACAGATACGCAGTATTTT. It encodes CASSQRGTDTQYF.